This T cell receptor beta chain originates from a study of T-cell memory formation after mild COVID-19. The study, taken as a whole, reports: There were some responding clones in pre-infection memory, which suggested that cross-reactive memory had joined. CD8+ contracting clones occupied EMRA, while CD4+ ones occupied mainly CM and EM.

In TCRdb, the 5' RACE reads were re-called with MiXCR into one record per CDR3 protein. The sample lists approximately 150,000 distinct CDR3 sequences; about 6.1% were seen once. This clonotype has more than one count but fewer than ten. The target antigen is unknown. V dropped 6 bases and J dropped 4; count of bases not matched to a gene: 3. Germline values: CDR1 SGHTA, CDR2 FQGNSA. The CDR3 length is 15 residues. This TCR derives from an adult woman who had mild COVID-19 (a few samples of this study predate the infection). Cell type and time point are not known. The sample consisted of PBMCs or a T cell subset sorted from them (not recorded which). The V and J genes are TRBV7-2 and TRBJ2-1, with 13 positions matching TRBD2. This CDR3 reads CASRLGLAGYNEQFF. As DNA, the CDR3 is TGTGCCAGCAGACTGGGACTAGCGGGGTACAATGAGCAGTTCTTC.